These T cell receptor beta chains were read from a single sample in a study of cytomegalovirus exposure and HLA in healthy donors. Sequenced by immunoSEQ multiplex PCR; TCRdb stores in-frame clones only, minus some. The table shows 150,000 to 200,000 clones, with roughly 83% occurring only once. Sequencing used PBMCs. The origin of the receptors is a man aged 30-40 years in good health and CMV-seropositive. The conserved cysteine and the conserved F or W are not part of the CDR3 here. Fields, in order: V gene, clone size, J gene, CDR3 protein. Expanded clones get a size class; other rows say once, few or many, or leave the size out.

v_gene: TRBV28; abundance: -; j_gene: TRBJ1-2; CDR3aa: ASSLLWAQPNYGYT
v_gene: TRBV28; abundance: -; j_gene: TRBJ1-2; CDR3aa: ASSQPLGVAYGYT
v_gene: TRBV9; abundance: few; j_gene: TRBJ2-1; CDR3aa: ASSPWAYNEQF
v_gene: TRBV5-5; abundance: -; j_gene: TRBJ2-2; CDR3aa: ASSPRYYDSGELF
v_gene: TRBV19; abundance: -; j_gene: TRBJ1-5; CDR3aa: ASSMGWKGQPQH
v_gene: TRBV5-1; abundance: once; j_gene: TRBJ2-3; CDR3aa: ASSLEHPPTDTQY
v_gene: TRBV7-2; abundance: once; j_gene: TRBJ2-1; CDR3aa: ASSVSGGAVSEQF
v_gene: TRBV6-5; abundance: -; j_gene: TRBJ2-3; CDR3aa: ASTPAVSTDTQY
v_gene: TRBV19; abundance: -; j_gene: TRBJ2-7; CDR3aa: ASSPGQGGEQY
v_gene: TRBV11-2; abundance: -; j_gene: TRBJ2-3; CDR3aa: ASSLPGTTQDTQY
v_gene: TRBV27; abundance: -; j_gene: TRBJ1-1; CDR3aa: ATSGAGRNTEAF
v_gene: TRBV9; abundance: -; j_gene: TRBJ2-3; CDR3aa: ASSVGSSGMRDTQY
v_gene: TRBV30; abundance: once; j_gene: TRBJ2-7; CDR3aa: AWSSGTGTHEQY
v_gene: TRBV18; abundance: -; j_gene: TRBJ2-5; CDR3aa: ASSPRAGETQY
v_gene: TRBV2; abundance: -; j_gene: TRBJ1-5; CDR3aa: ASSGDMGNSNQPQH
v_gene: TRBV19; abundance: -; j_gene: TRBJ1-1; CDR3aa: ASSRQGEVNTEAF
v_gene: TRBV7-3; abundance: -; j_gene: TRBJ2-7; CDR3aa: ASSQNIGSYEQY
v_gene: TRBV6-5; abundance: -; j_gene: TRBJ1-2; CDR3aa: ASSSVDYGYT
v_gene: TRBV5-5; abundance: -; j_gene: TRBJ1-2; CDR3aa: ASSLGTGPTNYGYT